Listed here is a single TCR beta chain. Sample time point: cycle 4 day 1 (C4D1), after less than seven weeks of nivolumab. Relapse was seen in all patients after autologous stem cell transplantation, and brentuximab vedotin exposure was variable. The sample is drawn from a study of PD-1 blockade in classical Hodgkin lymphoma. The CDR3 consists of 13 residues. Germline CDR1 SGHRS, CDR2 YFSETQ. Trimming removed 4 bases at V and 0 bases at J, with 4 bases between. Clones were read by immunoSEQ multiplex PCR, and TCRdb kept only the in-frame ones, dropping some. The profile shows some 90,000 clones, roughly 73% of them singletons.

The V gene is TRBV5-1, the J gene TRBJ1-4; D is unresolved. Sequenced material: peripheral blood mononuclear cells (PBMCs), taken before the fourth cycle of nivolumab. This clonotype was obtained from a human donor with classical Hodgkin lymphoma. This CDR3 is CASSPATNEKLFF. The CDR3 DNA is TGCGCCAGCAGCCCCGCAACTAATGAAAAACTGTTTTTT.